These 21 T cell receptor beta chains share one sample of origin, sequenced in a study of control samples from healthy donors and cancer patients. Method: immunoSEQ multiplex PCR; TCRdb's copy keeps in-frame clones and lacks some. This sample has more than 45,000 clones, with 75% to 95% found just once. The sample was PBMCs. Receptors were obtained from a man under 40 with colorectal cancer.

The chain combines TRBV27 with TRBJ2-1; TRBD2 agrees at 9 bases. The germline CDR1 and CDR2 sequences are MNHEY and SMNVEV (reference sequence). Unmatched junction bases numbered 8, after V lost 4 bases and J lost 7 bases. The CDR3 consists of 15 residues. CDR3 nucleotide sequence: TGTGCCAGCAGTTCCCCCGGGACTAGCTATAATGAGCAGTTCTTC. Protein product: CASSSPGTSYNEQFF.

V is TRBV5-4 and J is TRBJ2-2; a possible D gene is TRBD2 (7 bases). The CDR3 sequence is 17 residues long. Germline lookup yields CDR1 SGHNT and CDR2 YYREEE (reference sequence). Trimming left V 2 bases short and J 3 bases short, with 17 bases between. CDR3 sequence: CASSLRRGGRHTGELFF. The CDR3 DNA reads as TGTGCCAGCAGCTTAAGAAGGGGGGGCCGTCACACCGGGGAGCTGTTTTTT.

This chain joins TRBV19 and TRBJ1-4; 9 nucleotides match TRBD1. CDR3 length equals 15 residues. The germline CDR1 and CDR2 sequences are LNHDA and SQIVND (reference sequence). Trimming removed 3 bases from V and 6 bases from J; junction bases left unmatched: 5. The chain's CDR3 is CASSIRTGVDEKLFF. In DNA form, the CDR3 reads TGTGCCAGTAGTATCCGGACAGGGGTGGATGAAAAACTGTTTTTT.

The rearrangement links TRBV3-1 (or the pseudogene TRBV3-2) to TRBJ2-1, with 11 bases matching TRBD2. CDR3 length: 15 amino acids. V lost 4 bases to trimming and J lost 2 bases; unmatched junction nucleotides: 1. CDR1 and CDR2 from the germline V gene are LGHDT and YNNKEL (reference sequence). The CDR3 loop is CASSLSGGAYNEQFF. CDR3 bases: TGTGCCAGCAGCCTTAGCGGGGGGGCCTACAATGAGCAGTTCTTC.

The gene calls are TRBV4-1 and TRBJ1-6, with 8 bases identical to TRBD1. The CDR3 sequence is 13 residues long. The germline CDR1 and CDR2 sequences are MGHRA and YSYEKL. J gave up 10 bases and V 5 bases, and 4 bases lay outside the gene matches. The CDR3 is CASSSDRGSPLHF. CDR3 DNA sequence: TGCGCCAGCAGCTCCGACAGGGGCTCACCCCTCCACTTT.

The chain couples TRBV27 to TRBJ2-4; D gene unclear. The CDR3 totals 14 residues. With 3 bases removed from V and 5 bases from J, the gap between germline ends came to 11 bases. Germline CDR1 MNHEY, CDR2 SMNVEV (reference sequence). The CDR3 region is CASSFGHEENIQYF. The CDR3 region has the DNA TGTGCCAGCAGTTTTGGGCATGAAGAAAACATTCAGTACTTC.

This rearrangement joins TRBV6-1 to TRBJ1-1; the D gene is possibly TRBD1 (6 bases). This CDR3 has 15 amino acids. The V gene lost 2 bases and the J gene lost 2 bases, with 12 bases spanning the gap. The V gene's germline CDR1 is MNHNS and CDR2 SASEGT. The CDR3 DNA is TGTGCCAGCAGTGAACGTTGGACAGCTAACACTGAAGCTTTCTTT. Its protein product is CASSERWTANTEAFF.

This clone has just one count. The gene calls are TRBV11-2 and TRBJ2-1; D is unresolved. Germline lookup yields CDR1 SGHAT and CDR2 FQNNGV. The CDR3 length is 11 residues. V was cut by 0 bases and J by 7 bases, with 1 base left in between. The CDR3 region has the DNA TGTGCCAGCAGCTTAGAAAATGAGCAGTTCTTC. Protein product: CASSLENEQFF.

The chain uses TRBV15 and TRBJ2-3, with D uncertain. The CDR3 runs to 10 residues. Between the trimmed V and J ends, which lost 10 bases and 4 bases, there was a span of 6 bases. Germline CDR1 reads LNHNV; CDR2 reads YYDKDF (reference sequence). The CDR3 is CANESDTQYF. The CDR3 DNA is TGTGCCAACGAATCAGATACGCAGTATTTT.

This chain uses TRBV29-1 with TRBJ2-1; D gene uncertain. CDR1 is SQVTM and CDR2 is ANQGSEA in the germline V gene. The V gene lost 4 bases and the J gene lost 0 bases, with 10 bases spanning the gap. The CDR3 totals 14 residues. As DNA, the CDR3 is TGCAGCGTTGTCACAGAAGTCTCCTACAATGAGCAGTTCTTC. It yields the protein CSVVTEVSYNEQFF.

This sequence joins TRBV11-3 and TRBJ2-2, with a tentative D call TRBD2 (5 bases). Germline V gives CDR1 SGHNT, CDR2 YENEEA. This CDR3 comprises 16 residues. The V end was cut by 5 bases, the J end by 6 bases, with 19 bases between. The CDR3 sequence: CASSQVLLGVPGELFF. CDR3 DNA sequence: TGTGCCAGCAGCCAGGTTTTGTTGGGAGTGCCCGGGGAGCTGTTTTTT.

The genes are TRBV9 and TRBJ2-3; 10 nucleotides agree with TRBD2. J lost 3 bases, V lost 3 bases, and 4 bases had no gene match. CDR1 is SGDLS, CDR2 YYNGEE, per germline. This CDR3 contains 15 residues. The CDR3 nucleotides read TGTGCCAGCAGCGAGGGACTAGCGTTTACAGATACGCAGTATTTT. It encodes CASSEGLAFTDTQYF.

In its sample, this clone was seen once. The V and J genes are TRBV5-4 and TRBJ2-1, with 8 bases fitting TRBD2. The CDR3 length is 17 residues. From germline, CDR1 is SGHNT and CDR2 YYREEE (reference sequence). J was trimmed by 9 bases and V by 0 bases; bases with no gene match: 14. The CDR3 region has the DNA TGTGCCAGCAGCTTGGGAACTAGCGGTGCGAGGTCGGGTGAGCAGTTCTTC. Its translation is CASSLGTSGARSGEQFF. Full variable domain (missing parts from reference TRBV5-4 and TRBJ2-1): ETGVTQSPTHLIKTRGQQVTLRCSSQSGHNTVSWYQQALGQGPQFIFQYYREEENGRGNFPPRFSGLQFPNYSSELNVNALELDDSALYLCASSLGTSGARSGEQFFGPGTRLTVL.

The gene calls are TRBV6-5 and TRBJ1-5; 7 bases are a match to TRBD1. With V trimmed by 7 bases and J by 3 bases, 6 bases remained unmatched. The CDR3 runs 14 residues. Germline CDR1 is MNHEY and CDR2 is SVGAGI. This chain's CDR3 is CASTRGGYNQPQHF. The CDR3 region has the DNA TGTGCCAGCACCAGGGGGGGATACAATCAGCCCCAGCATTTT.

V and J are TRBV28 and TRBJ2-7; 12 bases map to TRBD2. This CDR3 spans 20 amino acids. The germline V gene encodes CDR1 MDHEN and CDR2 SYDVKM. V trimming: 0 bases; J trimming: 0 bases; junction bases outside the gene matches: 12. The CDR3 is CASSLCPLLAGGISSYEQYV. The CDR3 region has the DNA TGTGCCAGCAGTTTATGTCCTCTCCTAGCGGGGGGGATTAGCTCCTACGAGCAGTACGTC.

This sequence joins TRBV19 and TRBJ2-1; no clear D gene. Trimming stripped 3 bases from V and 5 bases from J, with 8 bases between. This CDR3 comprises 13 residues. Germline V lookup: CDR1 LNHDA, CDR2 SQIVND (reference sequence). As DNA, the CDR3 is TGTGCCAGTAGTATCGATGGAGACAATGAGCAGTTCTTC. Protein sequence: CASSIDGDNEQFF.

The J gene is TRBJ2-7, the V gene TRBV4-3, with D possibly called TRBD1 or TRBD2 (5 bases each). There are 14 residues in the CDR3. V lost 0 bases and J lost 7, with 13 bases in between. Germline V gives CDR1 LGHNA, CDR2 YSLEER. The CDR3, as DNA: TGCGCCAGCAGCCAAGACTTGGGACGACGTGAGCAGTACTTC. This sequence encodes CASSQDLGRREQYF.

This chain uses TRBV18 with TRBJ1-1; D possibly corresponds to TRBD1 (5 bases). With 2 bases removed from V and 0 bases from J, the gap between germline ends came to 13 bases. Germline V lookup: CDR1 KGHSH, CDR2 LQKENI. This CDR3 contains 16 residues. CDR3 loop: CASSPTQWGLNTEAFF. In DNA, the CDR3 is TGTGCCAGCTCACCAACCCAGTGGGGGTTGAACACTGAAGCTTTCTTT.

The rearrangement links TRBV5-6 to TRBJ1-5; 8 bases are a match to TRBD1. The CDR3 is 14 residues long. Unmatched junction bases numbered 6, after V lost 3 bases and J lost 7 bases. Germline CDR1 SGHDT, CDR2 YYEEEE. CDR3 in amino acids: CASSSDRASQPQHF. In DNA, the CDR3 is TGTGCCAGCAGCTCGGACAGGGCTAGCCAGCCCCAGCATTTT.

This clone has just one count. The chain carries TRBV24-1 and TRBJ2-1; 10 bases line up with TRBD2. CDR1 KGHDR and CDR2 SFDVKD come from the germline V gene. The CDR3 sequence is 18 residues long. J gave up 4 bases and V 4 bases, and 12 bases lay outside the gene matches. CDR3 nucleotide sequence: TGTGCCACCAGTGACCCGAACCCCTTAGCGGGGGGATACAATGAGCAGTTCTTC. Translation: CATSDPNPLAGGYNEQFF.

This chain uses TRBV9 with TRBJ1-2; 8 bases match TRBD1. With 4 bases clipped from V and 2 bases from J, the junction kept 1 base outside the gene matches. Germline loops: CDR1 SGDLS, CDR2 YYNGEE. The CDR3 loop spans 13 amino acids. CDR3 nucleotide sequence: TGTGCCAGCAGCCGACAGGGGAACTATGGCTACACCTTC. Protein sequence: CASSRQGNYGYTF.